Listed below are T cell receptor beta chains from one sample, sequenced in a study of blood T cell repertoires in COVID-19. TCRdb's table, derived via immunoSEQ multiplex PCR, lists solely in-frame clones and lacks some. Of a few hundred thousand clones in the sample, 85% were seen once. The sequenced sample was PBMCs or T cells enriched from blood (not recorded which). The receptor set was obtained from a man aged 40-49 years who had recovered from COVID-19. CDR3s include the opening cysteine and the closing phenylalanine or tryptophan. The order of the fields is J gene, V gene, CDR3 protein.

>TRBJ1-1|TRBV19
CASSIAVRAAEAFF
>TRBJ1-1|TRBV7-9
CASSLAPRGTTEAFF
>TRBJ1-5|TRBV10-3
CAISEEGRSNQPQHF
>TRBJ1-5|TRBV12-5
CASGFQIQGKVNQPQHF
>TRBJ1-6|TRBV7-3
CASSRDMGNSPLHF
>TRBJ1-4|TRBV15
CATSVGGVKLFF
>TRBJ2-7|TRBV24-1
CATSDLGAGDEQYF
>TRBJ1-2|TRBV28
CASSLEGATGGYTF
>TRBJ2-3|TRBV10-3
CAISLGLITDTQYF
>TRBJ2-1|TRBV28
CASSLYPPAGGPHEQFF
>TRBJ2-7|TRBV7-3
CASSLKWGLQVPYF
>TRBJ2-2|TRBV27
CASSWGGGNTGELFF
>TRBJ2-7|TRBV6-1
CASSEASTGAYEQYF
>TRBJ2-7|TRBV19
CASSMGQGAYEQYF
>TRBJ2-3|TRBV5-8
CASSLGDTSTPTDTQYF
>TRBJ2-1|TRBV7-9
CASSPPGVLDSHNEQFF
>TRBJ2-1|TRBV7-3
CASSLLVIADEQFF
>TRBJ2-7|TRBV6-5
CASTTAGGSSYEQYF
>TRBJ2-5|TRBV7-9
CASSQYQETQYF
>TRBJ2-3|TRBV5-1
CASSLPTREGADTQYF
>TRBJ2-7|TRBV7-2
CASSLGLVHSYEQYF
>TRBJ2-7|TRBV19
CASSITSAAYEQYF
>TRBJ1-1|TRBV30
CAWSARQGANTEAFF
>TRBJ2-3|TRBV5-1
CASSFLASSGTSDTQYF
>TRBJ1-1|TRBV3-1/TRBV3-2
CASSQDGDRRTEAFF
>TRBJ1-3|TRBV2
CASTAGTGPISGNTIYF
>TRBJ1-1|TRBV11-2
CASSLGFRGRNTEAFF
>TRBJ2-2|TRBV24-1
CATSDLTETGELFF
>TRBJ2-7|TRBV25-1
CASSVGDEQYF
>TRBJ2-1|TRBV2
CASSVYGGREQFF
>TRBJ2-5|TRBV3-1/TRBV3-2
CASSPTGGETQYF
>TRBJ2-3|TRBV10-3
CAISEDVGAGSNTQYF
>TRBJ1-2|TRBV3-1/TRBV3-2
CASSHRQGRNGYTF
>TRBJ2-1|TRBV3-1/TRBV3-2
CASSTRNNEQFF
>TRBJ1-2|TRBV28
CASSDRGPYGYTF
>TRBJ1-1|TRBV3-1/TRBV3-2
CASSPGHTNTEAFF
>TRBJ1-2|TRBV18
CASSEQGANYGYTF
>TRBJ2-7|TRBV28
CASSRDREGYEQYF
>TRBJ2-5|TRBV14
CASSQGGAAETQYF
>TRBJ2-7|TRBV7-6
CASSLGLAGSYEQYF